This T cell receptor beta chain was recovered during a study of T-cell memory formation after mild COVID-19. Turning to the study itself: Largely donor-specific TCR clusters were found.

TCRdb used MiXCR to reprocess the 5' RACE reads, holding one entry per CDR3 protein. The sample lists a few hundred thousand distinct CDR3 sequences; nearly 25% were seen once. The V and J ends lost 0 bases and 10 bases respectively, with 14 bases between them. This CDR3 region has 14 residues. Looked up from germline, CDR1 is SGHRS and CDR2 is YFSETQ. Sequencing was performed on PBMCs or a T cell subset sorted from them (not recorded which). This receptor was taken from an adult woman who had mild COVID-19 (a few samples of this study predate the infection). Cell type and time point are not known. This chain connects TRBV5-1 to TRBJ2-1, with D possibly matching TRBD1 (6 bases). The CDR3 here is CASSLEVGGEEQFF. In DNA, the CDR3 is TGCGCCAGCAGCTTGGAGGTTGGGGGCGAGGAGCAGTTCTTC.